The rows below give T cell receptor beta chains drawn from one sample of a study of OX40 agonist ivuxolimab in advanced cancers. The assay was immunoSEQ multiplex PCR, and TCRdb's table has in-frame clones only and misses some. Among approximately 76,000 clones listed, around 88% were seen once. The sequencing here drew on CD4+ or CD8+ T cells sorted from blood, taken in a trial of the OX40 agonist ivuxolimab. These receptors were obtained from an adult with an advanced solid tumor such as melanoma, head and neck, liver or kidney cancer. CDR3s include the opening cysteine and the closing phenylalanine or tryptophan. The D gene is left open where the match is weak. Clone size appears in some rows only: once, few, many, or a class for an expanded clone.

v_call	d_call	j_call	clone_size	cdr3_aa
TRBV5-4	-	TRBJ1-1	-	CASSPPRGGAGDTEAFF
TRBV7-6	TRBD2	TRBJ2-7	-	CASSLEAGGTYEQYF
TRBV14	TRBD1	TRBJ1-4	-	CASSQLTGGVEKLFF
TRBV27	-	TRBJ2-1	-	CASSLSAYGSSYNEQFF
TRBV7-2	-	TRBJ1-1	-	CASSLVGGGTEAFF
TRBV10-3	-	TRBJ2-3	-	CAISHPSTDTQYF
TRBV2	-	TRBJ1-5	-	CASRKDISGNQPQHF
TRBV28	-	TRBJ1-4	few	CASTRGGIHEKLFF
TRBV28	TRBD1	TRBJ1-2	-	CAIVDRVDGYTF
TRBV5-6	-	TRBJ2-5	-	CASSLGLAPPQYF
TRBV19	-	TRBJ2-2	-	CASSIARGRWTGELFF
TRBV28	-	TRBJ2-1	-	CASSRPGEPFLNEQFF
TRBV7-7	-	TRBJ2-5	-	CASSQDGVGTQYF